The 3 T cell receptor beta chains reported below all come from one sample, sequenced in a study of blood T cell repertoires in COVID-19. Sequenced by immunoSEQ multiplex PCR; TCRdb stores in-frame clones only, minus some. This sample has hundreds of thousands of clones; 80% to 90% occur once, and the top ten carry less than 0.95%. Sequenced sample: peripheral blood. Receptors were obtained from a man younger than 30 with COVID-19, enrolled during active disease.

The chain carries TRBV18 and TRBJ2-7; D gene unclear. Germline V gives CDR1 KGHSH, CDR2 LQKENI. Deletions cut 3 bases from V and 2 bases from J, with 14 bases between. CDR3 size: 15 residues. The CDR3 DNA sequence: TGTGCCAGCTCACCTAGACCGGGTCAGACCTACGAGCAGTACTTC. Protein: CASSPRPGQTYEQYF.

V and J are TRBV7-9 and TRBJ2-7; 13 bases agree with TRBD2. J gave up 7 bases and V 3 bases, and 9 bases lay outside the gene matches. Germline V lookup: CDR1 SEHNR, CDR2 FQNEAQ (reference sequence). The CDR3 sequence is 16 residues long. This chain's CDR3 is CASSLTSGGLKWEQYF. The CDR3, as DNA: TGTGCCAGCAGCTTGACTAGCGGGGGGCTAAAGTGGGAGCAGTACTTC.

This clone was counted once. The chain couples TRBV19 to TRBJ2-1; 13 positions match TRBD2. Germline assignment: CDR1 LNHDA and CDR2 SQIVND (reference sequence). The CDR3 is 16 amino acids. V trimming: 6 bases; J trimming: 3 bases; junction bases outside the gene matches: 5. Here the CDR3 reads CASRQLAGGDYNEQFF. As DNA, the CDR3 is TGTGCCAGTAGGCAACTAGCGGGAGGGGACTACAATGAGCAGTTCTTC. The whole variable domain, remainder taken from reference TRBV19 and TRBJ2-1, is DGGITQSPKYLFRKEGQNVTLSCEQNLNHDAMYWYRQDPGQGLRLIYYSQIVNDFQKGDIAEGYSVSREKKESFPLTVTSAQKNPTAFYLCASRQLAGGDYNEQFFGPGTRLTVL.